The clone carrying this T cell receptor (beta chain) turned up a few times. Its antigen remains unidentified. A multiplex PCR was run with 60 Vbeta primers and 13 Jbeta primers. The table came from immunoSEQ multiplex PCR; TCRdb's copy has only in-frame clones and leaves some out. Here the sample spans roughly 71,000 clones, around 70% being singletons. The ends were cut back, 5 bases at V and 10 bases at J, with 17 bases in the middle. The CDR3 has 13 residues. Germline assignment: CDR1 SGHTA and CDR2 FQGTGA. The sample belongs to a study of cytomegalovirus exposure and HLA in healthy donors. Study-wide results and caveats: While the bulk of TCR sequences proved rare, some public TCRs turned up in many donors. Common viral pathogens were later found to be apparently linked to several of the most significant clusters. In an earlier analysis, productive rearrangement rates for most beta V segments clustered near 87% or 30%. Sequencing likely generated an artifact that appeared as a cluster of highly shared sequence variants.

The chain recombines TRBV7-3 with TRBJ1-1; a possible D gene is TRBD1 (5 bases). The sample was PBMCs. The origin of this receptor is a human donor in good health. The CDR3 DNA sequence: TGTGCCAGCAGCCCCTTGGCGGGGGAGGGAGCTTTCTTT. Translating it yields CASSPLAGEGAFF.